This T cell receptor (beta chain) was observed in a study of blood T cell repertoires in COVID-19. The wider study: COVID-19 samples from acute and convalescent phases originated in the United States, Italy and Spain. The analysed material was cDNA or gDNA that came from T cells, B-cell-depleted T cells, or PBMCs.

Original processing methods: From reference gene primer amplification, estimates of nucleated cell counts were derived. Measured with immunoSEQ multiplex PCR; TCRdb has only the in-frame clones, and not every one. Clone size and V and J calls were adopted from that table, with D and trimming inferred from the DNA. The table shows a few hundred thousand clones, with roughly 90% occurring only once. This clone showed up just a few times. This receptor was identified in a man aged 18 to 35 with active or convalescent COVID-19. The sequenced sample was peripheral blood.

CDR3 sequence: CASSRSRDSNQPQHF. CDR3 nucleotides: TGCGCCAGCAGCCGGTCGAGGGATAGCAATCAGCCCCAGCATTTT. This chain links TRBV10-2 with TRBJ1-5; D gene uncertain. CDR3 size: 15 residues. Per the germline V gene, CDR1 is WSHSY and CDR2 is SAAADI. V was trimmed by 6 bases and J by 0 bases, leaving 12 bases between them.